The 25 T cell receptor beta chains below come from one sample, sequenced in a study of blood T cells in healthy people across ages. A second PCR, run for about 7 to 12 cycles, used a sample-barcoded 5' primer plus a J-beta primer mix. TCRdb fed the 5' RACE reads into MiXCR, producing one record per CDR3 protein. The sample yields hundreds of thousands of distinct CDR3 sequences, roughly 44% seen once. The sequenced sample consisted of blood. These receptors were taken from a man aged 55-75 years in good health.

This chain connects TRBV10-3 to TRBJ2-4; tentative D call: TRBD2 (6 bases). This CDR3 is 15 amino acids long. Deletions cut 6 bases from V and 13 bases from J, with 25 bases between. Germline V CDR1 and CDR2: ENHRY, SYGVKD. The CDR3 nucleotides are TGTGCCATCAGGAAGACCGGGACTCAACCTAGGGAGCAGTACTTC. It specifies CAIRKTGTQPREQYF.

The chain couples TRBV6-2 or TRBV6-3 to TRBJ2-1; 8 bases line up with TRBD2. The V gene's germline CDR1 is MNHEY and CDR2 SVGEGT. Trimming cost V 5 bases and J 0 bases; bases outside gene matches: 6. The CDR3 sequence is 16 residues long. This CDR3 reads CASSLERGSSYNEQFF. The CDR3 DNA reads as TGTGCCAGCAGTCTAGAGCGGGGGAGCTCCTACAATGAGCAGTTCTTC.

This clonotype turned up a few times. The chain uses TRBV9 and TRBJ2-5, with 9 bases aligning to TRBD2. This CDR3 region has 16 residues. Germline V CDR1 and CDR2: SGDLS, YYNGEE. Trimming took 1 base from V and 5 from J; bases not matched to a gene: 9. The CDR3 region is CASSVLALAGIETQYF. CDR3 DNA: TGTGCCAGCAGCGTACTCGCCCTAGCGGGGATCGAGACCCAGTACTTC.

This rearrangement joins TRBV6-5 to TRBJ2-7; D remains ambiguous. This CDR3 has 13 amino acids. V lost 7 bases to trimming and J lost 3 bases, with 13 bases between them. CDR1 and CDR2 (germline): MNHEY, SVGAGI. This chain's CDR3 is CASKKAASYEQYF. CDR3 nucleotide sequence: TGTGCCAGCAAGAAGGCGGCAAGCTACGAGCAGTACTTC.

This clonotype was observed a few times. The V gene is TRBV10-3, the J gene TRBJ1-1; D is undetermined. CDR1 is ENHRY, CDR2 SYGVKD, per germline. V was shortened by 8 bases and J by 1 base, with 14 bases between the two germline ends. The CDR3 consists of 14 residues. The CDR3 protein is CAIGGRAENTEAFF. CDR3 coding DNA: TGTGCCATCGGTGGGCGGGCGGAGAACACTGAAGCTTTCTTT.

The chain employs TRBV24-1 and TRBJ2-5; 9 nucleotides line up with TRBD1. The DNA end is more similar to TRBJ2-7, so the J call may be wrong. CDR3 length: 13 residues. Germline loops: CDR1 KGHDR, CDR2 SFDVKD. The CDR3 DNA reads TGTGCCACCAGGAGGGACAGGGAAAGCGAGCAGTACTTC. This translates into CATRRDRESEQYF.

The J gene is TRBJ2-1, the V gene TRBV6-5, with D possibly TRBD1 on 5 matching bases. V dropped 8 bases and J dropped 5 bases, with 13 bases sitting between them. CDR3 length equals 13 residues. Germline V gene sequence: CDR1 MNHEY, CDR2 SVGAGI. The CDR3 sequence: CASFRDLDNEQFF. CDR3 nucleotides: TGTGCCAGCTTCAGGGATCTCGACAATGAGCAGTTCTTC.

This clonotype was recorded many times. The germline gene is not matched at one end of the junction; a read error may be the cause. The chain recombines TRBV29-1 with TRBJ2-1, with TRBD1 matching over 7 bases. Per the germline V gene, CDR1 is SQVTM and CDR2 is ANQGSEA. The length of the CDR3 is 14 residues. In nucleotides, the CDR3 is TGCAGCGTTGAGCAACAGGGGTCCTTCAATGAGCAGTTCTTC. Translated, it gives CSVEQQGSFNEQFF.

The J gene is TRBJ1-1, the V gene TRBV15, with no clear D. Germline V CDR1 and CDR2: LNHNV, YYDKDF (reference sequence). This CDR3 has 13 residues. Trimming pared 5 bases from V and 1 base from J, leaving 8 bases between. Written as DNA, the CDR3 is TGTGCCACCAGCGGCAGGAGGAACACTGAAGCTTTCTTT. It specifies CATSGRRNTEAFF.

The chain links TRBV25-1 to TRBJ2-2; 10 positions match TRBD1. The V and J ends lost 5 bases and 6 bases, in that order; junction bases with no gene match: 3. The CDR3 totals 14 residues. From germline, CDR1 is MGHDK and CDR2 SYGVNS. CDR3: CASSQGQGSGELFF. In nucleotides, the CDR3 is TGTGCCAGCAGTCAGGGACAGGGGTCCGGGGAGCTGTTTTTT.

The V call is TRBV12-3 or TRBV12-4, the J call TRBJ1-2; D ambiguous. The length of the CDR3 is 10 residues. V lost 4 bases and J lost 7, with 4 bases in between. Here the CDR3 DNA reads TGTGCCAGCAGTTCTGGTGGCTACACCTTC. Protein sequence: CASSSGGYTF.

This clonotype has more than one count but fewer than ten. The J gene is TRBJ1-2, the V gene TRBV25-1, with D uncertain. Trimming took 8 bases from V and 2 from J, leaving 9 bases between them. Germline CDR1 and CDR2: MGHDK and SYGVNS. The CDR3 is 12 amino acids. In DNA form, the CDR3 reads TGTGCCAGCGCGGAGAGGAACTATGGCTACACCTTC. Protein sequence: CASAERNYGYTF.

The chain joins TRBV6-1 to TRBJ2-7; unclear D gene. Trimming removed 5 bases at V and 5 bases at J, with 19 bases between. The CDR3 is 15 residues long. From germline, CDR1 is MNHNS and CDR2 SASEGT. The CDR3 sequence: CASSTSGRIFHEQYF. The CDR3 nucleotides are TGTGCCAGCAGTACCTCTGGAAGAATCTTCCACGAGCAGTACTTC.

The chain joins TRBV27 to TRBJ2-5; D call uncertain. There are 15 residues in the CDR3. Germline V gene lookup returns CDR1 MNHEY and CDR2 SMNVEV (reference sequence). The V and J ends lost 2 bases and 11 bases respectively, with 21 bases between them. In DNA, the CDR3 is TGTGCCAGCAGTTTAAACTCGCTTGCCTACAATGAGCAGTACTTC. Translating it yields CASSLNSLAYNEQYF.

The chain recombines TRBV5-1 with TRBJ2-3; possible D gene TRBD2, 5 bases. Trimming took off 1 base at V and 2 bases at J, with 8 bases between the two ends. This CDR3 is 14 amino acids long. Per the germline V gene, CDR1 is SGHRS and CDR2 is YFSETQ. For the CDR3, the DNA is TGCGCCAGCAGCTTGAGGAGGACCACAGATACGCAGTATTTT. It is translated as CASSLRRTTDTQYF.

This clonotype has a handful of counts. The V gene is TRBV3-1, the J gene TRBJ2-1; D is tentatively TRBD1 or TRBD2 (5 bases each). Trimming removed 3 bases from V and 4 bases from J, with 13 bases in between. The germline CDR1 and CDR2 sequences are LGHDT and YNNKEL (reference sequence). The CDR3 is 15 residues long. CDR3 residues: CASSHVGRVYNEQFF. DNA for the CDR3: TGTGCCAGCAGCCACGTGGGGCGGGTTTACAATGAGCAGTTCTTC.

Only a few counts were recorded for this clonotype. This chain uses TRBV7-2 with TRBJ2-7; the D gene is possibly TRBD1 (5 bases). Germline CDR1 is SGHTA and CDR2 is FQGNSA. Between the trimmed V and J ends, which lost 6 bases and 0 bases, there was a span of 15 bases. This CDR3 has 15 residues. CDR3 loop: CASRVTATSSYEQYF. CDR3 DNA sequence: TGTGCCAGCAGGGTGACAGCTACCAGCTCCTACGAGCAGTACTTC.

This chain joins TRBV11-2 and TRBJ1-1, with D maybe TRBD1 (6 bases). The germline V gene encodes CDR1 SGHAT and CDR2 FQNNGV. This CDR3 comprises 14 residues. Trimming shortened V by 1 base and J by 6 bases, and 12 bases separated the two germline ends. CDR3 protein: CASSLGDKGSEAFF. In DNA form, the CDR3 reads TGTGCCAGCAGCTTAGGGGACAAAGGGTCTGAAGCTTTCTTT.

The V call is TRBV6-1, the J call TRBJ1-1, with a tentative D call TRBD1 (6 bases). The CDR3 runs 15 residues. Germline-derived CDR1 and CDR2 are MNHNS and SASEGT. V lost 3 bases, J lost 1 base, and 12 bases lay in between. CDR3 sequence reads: CASSELQGTNTEAFF. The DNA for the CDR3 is TGTGCCAGCAGTGAGCTACAGGGCACGAACACTGAAGCTTTCTTT.

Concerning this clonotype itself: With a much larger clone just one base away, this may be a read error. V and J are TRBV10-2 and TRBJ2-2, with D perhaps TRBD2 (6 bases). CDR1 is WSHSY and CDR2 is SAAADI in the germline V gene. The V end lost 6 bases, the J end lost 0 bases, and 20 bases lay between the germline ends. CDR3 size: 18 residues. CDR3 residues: CASRPELRDPANTGELFF. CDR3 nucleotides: TGCGCCAGCAGACCAGAGTTGCGGGACCCCGCGAACACCGGGGAGCTGTTTTTT.

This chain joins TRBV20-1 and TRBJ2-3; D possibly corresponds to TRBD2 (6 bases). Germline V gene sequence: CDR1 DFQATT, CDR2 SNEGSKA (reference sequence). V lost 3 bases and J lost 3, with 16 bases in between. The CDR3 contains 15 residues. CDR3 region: CSASVGGDSTDTQYF. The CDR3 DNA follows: TGCAGTGCTAGTGTCGGCGGGGATAGTACAGATACGCAGTATTTT.

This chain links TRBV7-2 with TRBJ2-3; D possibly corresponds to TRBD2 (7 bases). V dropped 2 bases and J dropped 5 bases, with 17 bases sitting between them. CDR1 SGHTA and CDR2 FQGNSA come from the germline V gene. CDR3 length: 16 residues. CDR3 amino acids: CASSLRLAGAGDTQYF. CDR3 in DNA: TGTGCCAGCAGCTTACGTCTGGCGGGGGCGGGAGATACGCAGTATTTT.

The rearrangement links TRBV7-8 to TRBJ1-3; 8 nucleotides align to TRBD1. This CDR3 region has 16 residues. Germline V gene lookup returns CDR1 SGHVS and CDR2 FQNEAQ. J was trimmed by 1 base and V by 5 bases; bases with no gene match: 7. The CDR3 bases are TGTGCCAGCAGCCCCAGCAGGGGGCTGTCTGGAAACACCATATATTTT. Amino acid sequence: CASSPSRGLSGNTIYF.

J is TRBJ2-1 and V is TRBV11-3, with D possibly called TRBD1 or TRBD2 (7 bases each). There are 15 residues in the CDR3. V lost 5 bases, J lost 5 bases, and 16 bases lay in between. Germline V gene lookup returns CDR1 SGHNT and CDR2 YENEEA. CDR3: CASSPPGGAHNEQFF. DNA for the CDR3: TGTGCCAGCAGCCCCCCAGGGGGGGCCCACAATGAGCAGTTCTTC.

The DNA of the CDR3 is TGTGCCAGCAGGGGGGACAGGGCGAATAACTATGGCTACACCTTC. It translates to CASRGDRANNYGYTF. This chain joins TRBV3-1 and TRBJ1-2, with 9 bases fitting TRBD1. Germline V gives CDR1 LGHDT, CDR2 YNNKEL (reference sequence). The V segment lost 6 bases and the J segment 1 base; nucleotides outside the gene matches: 6. The length of the CDR3 is 15 residues.